This T cell receptor (beta chain) originates from a study of blood T cell repertoires in COVID-19. Seattle patients were enrolled while actively infected and followed longitudinally. Germline loops: CDR1 MDHEN, CDR2 SYDVKM. CDR3 length: 19 amino acids. V was pared by 4 bases and J by 1 base, with 17 bases of the junction left unmatched. Sequencing used immunoSEQ multiplex PCR; TCRdb keeps in-frame clones, though not all of them. There are 250,000 to 400,000 clones in the sample; about nine tenths occur only once, and 2.5% to 3.5% lies in the top ten. This clone was observed once. The chain is built from TRBV28 and TRBJ1-1; 8 bases match TRBD1. The receptor comes from a young woman with COVID-19, enrolled during active disease. Sequencing was carried out using peripheral blood. The DNA of the CDR3 is TGTGCCAGCAGTTCTACCTGGACAGGGTTAAGGTTTTCGAACACTGAAGCTTTCTTT. The encoded protein is CASSSTWTGLRFSNTEAFF.